These T cell receptor beta chains were read from a single sample in a study of blood T cell repertoires in COVID-19. Some clones are missing from TCRdb's copy, which holds only in-frame ones; the method was immunoSEQ multiplex PCR. The repertoire includes roughly 230,000 clones, about 87% of them detected once, and approximately 1.8% sits in the top ten. Sample: peripheral blood. The receptors were sampled from a man aged 65 to 79 with acute or convalescent COVID-19. The CDR3 runs from the conserved cysteine through the conserved F or W. D genes are given only for firm matches.

j_gene: TRBJ2-1
d_gene: -
v_gene: TRBV7-9
CDR3aa: CASSPQGYNEQFF

j_gene: TRBJ1-1
d_gene: -
v_gene: TRBV7-9
CDR3aa: CASSLGTGLYTEAFF

j_gene: TRBJ1-4
d_gene: -
v_gene: TRBV3-1/TRBV3-2
CDR3aa: CASSLQTGTNEKLFF

j_gene: TRBJ1-3
d_gene: TRBD1
v_gene: TRBV28
CDR3aa: CASIIGGDTSGNTIYF

j_gene: TRBJ2-1
d_gene: TRBD2
v_gene: TRBV6-2/TRBV6-3
CDR3aa: CASSTRLAGGPMYNEQFF

j_gene: TRBJ1-1
d_gene: TRBD1
v_gene: TRBV5-1
CDR3aa: CASSSRQGNTEAFF

j_gene: TRBJ1-2
d_gene: -
v_gene: TRBV30
CDR3aa: CAWRGTSTNVYTF

j_gene: TRBJ2-1
d_gene: TRBD2
v_gene: TRBV18
CDR3aa: CASSENSGLYNEQFF

j_gene: TRBJ2-2
d_gene: TRBD1
v_gene: TRBV5-5
CDR3aa: CASSPGTGASGELFF

j_gene: TRBJ1-2
d_gene: -
v_gene: TRBV3-1/TRBV3-2
CDR3aa: CASSLSGADGYTF

j_gene: TRBJ2-7
d_gene: -
v_gene: TRBV11-1
CDR3aa: CASSPRLHEQYF

j_gene: TRBJ2-7
d_gene: -
v_gene: TRBV6-1
CDR3aa: CASSEAAGYSYEQYF

j_gene: TRBJ2-7
d_gene: TRBD1
v_gene: TRBV27
CDR3aa: CASSRLTGTGSYEQYF

j_gene: TRBJ2-1
d_gene: -
v_gene: TRBV18
CDR3aa: CASSPATRGQFF

j_gene: TRBJ2-2
d_gene: -
v_gene: TRBV11-1
CDR3aa: CASSLAAGKNTGELFF

j_gene: TRBJ2-3
d_gene: TRBD2
v_gene: TRBV24-1
CDR3aa: CATSRTSGDPDTQYF

j_gene: TRBJ2-3
d_gene: TRBD1
v_gene: TRBV7-3
CDR3aa: CASSISPTGADTQYF

j_gene: TRBJ2-7
d_gene: -
v_gene: TRBV12-3/TRBV12-4
CDR3aa: CASSLIGDEQYF

j_gene: TRBJ2-1
d_gene: -
v_gene: TRBV6-2/TRBV6-3
CDR3aa: CASSKRGLLYNEQFF

j_gene: TRBJ2-4
d_gene: TRBD2
v_gene: TRBV15
CDR3aa: CATSYSGRAETKNIQYF

j_gene: TRBJ1-1
d_gene: -
v_gene: TRBV6-5
CDR3aa: CATRDTQVGTEAFF

j_gene: TRBJ2-1
d_gene: -
v_gene: TRBV7-6
CDR3aa: CASSLAMAGGYNEQFF

j_gene: TRBJ1-2
d_gene: -
v_gene: TRBV18
CDR3aa: CASSPQSAQLDGYTF

j_gene: TRBJ2-7
d_gene: -
v_gene: TRBV7-2
CDR3aa: CASSLAGQGGRPYEQYF

j_gene: TRBJ2-7
d_gene: TRBD2
v_gene: TRBV5-1
CDR3aa: CASSWTSSVWGQYF

j_gene: TRBJ1-5
d_gene: -
v_gene: TRBV19
CDR3aa: CASSMGRIYSNQPQHF

j_gene: TRBJ1-5
d_gene: -
v_gene: TRBV7-6
CDR3aa: CASSLQGNQPQHF

j_gene: TRBJ2-3
d_gene: -
v_gene: TRBV3-1/TRBV3-2
CDR3aa: CASSQDAGRNTQYF

j_gene: TRBJ1-2
d_gene: TRBD1
v_gene: TRBV6-5
CDR3aa: CASRLRTGDGYTF

j_gene: TRBJ1-2
d_gene: -
v_gene: TRBV4-3
CDR3aa: CASSQDLRVENYGYTF

j_gene: TRBJ2-7
d_gene: TRBD2
v_gene: TRBV7-9
CDR3aa: CASSFGLAGVSYEQYF

j_gene: TRBJ2-5
d_gene: -
v_gene: TRBV9
CDR3aa: CASSVVPGAQETQYF

j_gene: TRBJ2-7
d_gene: TRBD1
v_gene: TRBV18
CDR3aa: CASSPEQGVGEQYF

j_gene: TRBJ2-7
d_gene: -
v_gene: TRBV12-3/TRBV12-4
CDR3aa: CASSSRGRYEQYF

j_gene: TRBJ2-1
d_gene: TRBD2
v_gene: TRBV7-3
CDR3aa: CASSLNAGTSAWNEQFF

j_gene: TRBJ1-2
d_gene: -
v_gene: TRBV6-1
CDR3aa: CASSEAGGYGYTF

j_gene: TRBJ1-2
d_gene: -
v_gene: TRBV2
CDR3aa: CASSEERGFNYGYTF

j_gene: TRBJ2-2
d_gene: TRBD1
v_gene: TRBV6-5
CDR3aa: CASSITGARTGELFF

j_gene: TRBJ2-7
d_gene: TRBD2
v_gene: TRBV7-2
CDR3aa: CASSWGLAGVYEQYF

j_gene: TRBJ2-3
d_gene: TRBD2
v_gene: TRBV28
CDR3aa: CASRPPGGLAGGLFTDTQYF

j_gene: TRBJ2-7
d_gene: -
v_gene: TRBV20-1
CDR3aa: CSASGAVADNYEQYF

j_gene: TRBJ2-1
d_gene: TRBD2
v_gene: TRBV7-9
CDR3aa: CASSLGLAGVGGNEQFF

j_gene: TRBJ2-7
d_gene: TRBD2
v_gene: TRBV7-3
CDR3aa: CASSLDGLAERRQYF

j_gene: TRBJ2-7
d_gene: -
v_gene: TRBV19
CDR3aa: CASSIGANTYEQYF

j_gene: TRBJ2-5
d_gene: TRBD2
v_gene: TRBV4-1
CDR3aa: CASSHPGGETQYF

j_gene: TRBJ2-1
d_gene: TRBD1
v_gene: TRBV7-2
CDR3aa: CASSVGGAYYNEQFF